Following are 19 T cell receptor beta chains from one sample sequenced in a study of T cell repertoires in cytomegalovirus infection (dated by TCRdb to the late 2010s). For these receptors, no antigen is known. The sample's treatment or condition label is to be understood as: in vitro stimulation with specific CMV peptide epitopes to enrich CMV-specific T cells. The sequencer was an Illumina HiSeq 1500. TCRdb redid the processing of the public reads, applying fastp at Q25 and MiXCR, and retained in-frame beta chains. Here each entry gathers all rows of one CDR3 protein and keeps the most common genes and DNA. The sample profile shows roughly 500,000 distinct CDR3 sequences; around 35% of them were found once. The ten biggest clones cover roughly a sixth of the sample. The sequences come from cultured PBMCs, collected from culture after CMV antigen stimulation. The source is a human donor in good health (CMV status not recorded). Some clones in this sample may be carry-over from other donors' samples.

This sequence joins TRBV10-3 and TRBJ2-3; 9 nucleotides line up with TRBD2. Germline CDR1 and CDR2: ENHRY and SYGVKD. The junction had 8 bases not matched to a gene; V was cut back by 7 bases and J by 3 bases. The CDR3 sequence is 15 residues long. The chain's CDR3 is CAINRSGSRTDTQYF. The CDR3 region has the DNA TGTGCCATCAATCGTAGCGGGAGTCGGACAGATACGCAGTATTTT.

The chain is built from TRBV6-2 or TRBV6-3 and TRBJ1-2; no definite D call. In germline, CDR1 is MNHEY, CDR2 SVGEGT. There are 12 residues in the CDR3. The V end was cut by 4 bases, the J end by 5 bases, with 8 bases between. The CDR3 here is CASSWVGYGYTF. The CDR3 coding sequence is TGTGCCAGCAGTTGGGTTGGATATGGCTACACCTTC.

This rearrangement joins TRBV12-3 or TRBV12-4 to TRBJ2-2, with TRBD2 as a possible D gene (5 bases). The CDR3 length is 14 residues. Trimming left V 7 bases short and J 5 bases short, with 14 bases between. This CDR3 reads CASNLVSGTGELFF. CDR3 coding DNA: TGTGCCAGCAACCTCGTCTCGGGGACCGGGGAGCTGTTTTTT.

The CDR3, as DNA: TGTGCCAGCAATCTTGGAGGTGTAAACGAGCAGTACTTC. Protein sequence: CASNLGGVNEQYF. The J gene is TRBJ2-7, the V gene TRBV9, with D possibly matching TRBD2 (5 bases). The V end lost 6 bases, the J end lost 5 bases, and 15 bases lay between the germline ends. The CDR3 covers 13 residues. Germline-derived CDR1 and CDR2 are SGDLS and YYNGEE.

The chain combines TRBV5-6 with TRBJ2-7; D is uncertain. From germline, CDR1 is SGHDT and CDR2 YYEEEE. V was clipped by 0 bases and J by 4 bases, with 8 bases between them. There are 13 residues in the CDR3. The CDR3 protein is CASSLDGMYEQYF. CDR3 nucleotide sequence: TGTGCCAGCAGCTTGGACGGTATGTACGAGCAGTACTTC.

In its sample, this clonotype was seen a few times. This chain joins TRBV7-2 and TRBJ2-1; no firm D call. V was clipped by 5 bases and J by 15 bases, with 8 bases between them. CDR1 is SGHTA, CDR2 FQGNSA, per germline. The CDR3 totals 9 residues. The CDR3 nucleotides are TGTGCCAGCAGCATAGGCGGGTTCTTC. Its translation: CASSIGGFF.

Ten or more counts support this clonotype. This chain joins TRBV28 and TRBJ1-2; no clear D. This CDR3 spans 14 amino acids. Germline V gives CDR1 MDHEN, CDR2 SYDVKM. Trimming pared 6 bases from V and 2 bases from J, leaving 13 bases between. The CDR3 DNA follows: TGTGCCAGCAGCTCCCCGCCGGGCAACTATGGCTACACCTTC. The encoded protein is CASSSPPGNYGYTF.

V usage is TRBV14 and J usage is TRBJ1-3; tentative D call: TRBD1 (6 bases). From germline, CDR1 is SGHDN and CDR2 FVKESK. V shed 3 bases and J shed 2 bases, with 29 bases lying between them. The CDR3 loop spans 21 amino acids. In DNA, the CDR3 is TGTGCCAGCAGCCATTCCTGGGGCCGGGACATTTCGCTGGGAGCTGGAAACACCATATATTTT. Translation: CASSHSWGRDISLGAGNTIYF.

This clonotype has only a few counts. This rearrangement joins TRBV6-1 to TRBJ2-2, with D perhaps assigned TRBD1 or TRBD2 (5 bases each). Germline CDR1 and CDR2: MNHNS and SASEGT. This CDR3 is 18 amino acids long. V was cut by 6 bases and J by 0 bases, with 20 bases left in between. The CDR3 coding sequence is TGTGCCAGCAGCCCCCAGGGAGTGGGCGCGACGAACACCGGGGAGCTGTTTTTT. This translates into CASSPQGVGATNTGELFF.

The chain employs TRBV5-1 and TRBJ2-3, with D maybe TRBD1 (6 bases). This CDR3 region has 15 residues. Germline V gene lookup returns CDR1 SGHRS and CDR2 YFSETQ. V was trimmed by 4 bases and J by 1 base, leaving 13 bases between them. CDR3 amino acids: CASSPRTDRTDTQYF. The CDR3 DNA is TGCGCCAGCAGCCCCCGGACAGACCGCACAGATACGCAGTATTTT.

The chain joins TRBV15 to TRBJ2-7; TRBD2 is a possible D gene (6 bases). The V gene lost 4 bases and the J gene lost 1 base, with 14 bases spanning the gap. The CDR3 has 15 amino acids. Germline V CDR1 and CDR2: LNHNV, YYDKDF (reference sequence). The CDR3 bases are TGTGCCACCAGCAAAACTGGGACTTTTTCCTACGAGCAGTACTTC. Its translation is CATSKTGTFSYEQYF.

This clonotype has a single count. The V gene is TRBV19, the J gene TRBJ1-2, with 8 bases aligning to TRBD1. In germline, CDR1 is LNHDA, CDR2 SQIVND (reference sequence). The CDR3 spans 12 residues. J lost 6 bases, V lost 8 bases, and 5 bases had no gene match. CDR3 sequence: CASGDRFNGYTF. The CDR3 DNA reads TGTGCCAGTGGGGACAGGTTCAATGGCTACACCTTC.

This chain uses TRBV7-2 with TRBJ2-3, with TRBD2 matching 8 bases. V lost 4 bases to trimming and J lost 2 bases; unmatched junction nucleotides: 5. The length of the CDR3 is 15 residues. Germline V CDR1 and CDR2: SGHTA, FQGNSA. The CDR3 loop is CASSSRLANTDTQYF. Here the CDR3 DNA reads TGTGCCAGCAGCTCCCGACTAGCGAACACAGATACGCAGTATTTT.

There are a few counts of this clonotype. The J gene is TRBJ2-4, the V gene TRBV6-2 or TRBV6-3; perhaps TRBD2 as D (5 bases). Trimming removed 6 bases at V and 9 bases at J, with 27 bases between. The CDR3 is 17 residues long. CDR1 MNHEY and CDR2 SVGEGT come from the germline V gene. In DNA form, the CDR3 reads TGTGCCAGCAGCGCAAGTCGCGGGCGAGTGGTGTTAGGCATTCAGTACTTC. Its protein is CASSASRGRVVLGIQYF.

The CDR3, as DNA: TGTGCCAGCAGCCGGGGGGGGTTTCAGCCCCAGCATTTT. Its translation: CASSRGGFQPQHF. This chain connects TRBV5-6 to TRBJ1-5, with D possibly matching TRBD1 (5 bases). This CDR3 is 13 amino acids long. Germline assignment: CDR1 SGHDT and CDR2 YYEEEE. The V end was cut by 4 bases, the J end by 6 bases, with 11 bases between.

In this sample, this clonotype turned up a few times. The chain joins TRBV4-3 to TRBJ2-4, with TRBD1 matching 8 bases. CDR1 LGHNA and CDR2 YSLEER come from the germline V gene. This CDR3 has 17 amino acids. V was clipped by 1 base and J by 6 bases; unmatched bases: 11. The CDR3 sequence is CASSQATGDTFGNIQYF. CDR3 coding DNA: TGCGCCAGCAGCCAAGCGACAGGGGACACCTTTGGAAACATTCAGTACTTC.

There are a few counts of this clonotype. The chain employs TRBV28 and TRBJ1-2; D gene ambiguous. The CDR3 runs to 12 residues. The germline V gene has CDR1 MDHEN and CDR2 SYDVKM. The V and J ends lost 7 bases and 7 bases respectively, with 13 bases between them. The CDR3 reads CASTWGESGYTF. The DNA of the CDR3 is TGTGCCAGCACGTGGGGTGAGAGTGGCTACACCTTC.

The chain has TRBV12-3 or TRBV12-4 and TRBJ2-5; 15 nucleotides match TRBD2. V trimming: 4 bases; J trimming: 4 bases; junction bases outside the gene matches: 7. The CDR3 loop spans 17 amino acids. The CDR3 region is CASSSGTSGRQRETQYF. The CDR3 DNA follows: TGTGCCAGCAGTTCTGGGACTAGCGGGAGGCAAAGAGAGACCCAGTACTTC.

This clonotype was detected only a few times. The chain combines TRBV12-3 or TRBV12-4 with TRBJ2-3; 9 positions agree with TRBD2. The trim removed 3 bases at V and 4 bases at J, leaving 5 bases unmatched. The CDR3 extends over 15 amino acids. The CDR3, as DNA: TGTGCCAGCAGTTTTAGGGTAGCGGGAGCAGATACGCAGTATTTT. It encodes CASSFRVAGADTQYF.